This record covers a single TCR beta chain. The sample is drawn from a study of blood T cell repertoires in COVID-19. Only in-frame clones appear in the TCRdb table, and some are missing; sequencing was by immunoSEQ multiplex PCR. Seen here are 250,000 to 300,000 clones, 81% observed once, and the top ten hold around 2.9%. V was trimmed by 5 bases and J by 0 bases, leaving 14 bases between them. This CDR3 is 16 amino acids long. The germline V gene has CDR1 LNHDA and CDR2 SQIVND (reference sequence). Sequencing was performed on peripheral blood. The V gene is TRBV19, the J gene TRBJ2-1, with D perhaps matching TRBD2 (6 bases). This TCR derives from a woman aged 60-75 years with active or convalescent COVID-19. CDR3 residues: CASSRRDGSSYNEQFF. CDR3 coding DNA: TGTGCCAGTAGTCGCCGGGACGGGAGCTCCTACAATGAGCAGTTCTTC.